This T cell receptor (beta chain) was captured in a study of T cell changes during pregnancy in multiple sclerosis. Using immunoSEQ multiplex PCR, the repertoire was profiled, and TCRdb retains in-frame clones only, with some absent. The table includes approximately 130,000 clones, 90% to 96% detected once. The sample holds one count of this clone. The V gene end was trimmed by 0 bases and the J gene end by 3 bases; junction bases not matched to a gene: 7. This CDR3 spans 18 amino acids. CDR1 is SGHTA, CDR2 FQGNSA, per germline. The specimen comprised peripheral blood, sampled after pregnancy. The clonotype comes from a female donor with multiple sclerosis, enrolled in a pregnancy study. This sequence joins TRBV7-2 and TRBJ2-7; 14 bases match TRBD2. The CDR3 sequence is CASSLAPLTSGRGYEQYF. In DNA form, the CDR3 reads TGTGCCAGCAGCTTAGCGCCGCTGACTAGCGGGAGGGGCTACGAGCAGTACTTC.